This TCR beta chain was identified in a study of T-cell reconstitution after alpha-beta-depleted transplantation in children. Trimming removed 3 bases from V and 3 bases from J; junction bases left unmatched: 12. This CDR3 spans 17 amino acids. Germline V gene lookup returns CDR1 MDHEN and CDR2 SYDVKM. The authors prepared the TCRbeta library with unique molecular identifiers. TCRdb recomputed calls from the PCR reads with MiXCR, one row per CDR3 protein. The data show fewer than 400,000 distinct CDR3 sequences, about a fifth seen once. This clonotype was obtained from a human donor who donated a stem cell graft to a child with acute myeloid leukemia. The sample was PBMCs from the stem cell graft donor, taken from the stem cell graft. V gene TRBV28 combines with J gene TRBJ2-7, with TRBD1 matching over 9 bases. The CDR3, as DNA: TGTGCCAGCAGTTTTTGGACAGGGGCCGTCCGCGACTACGAGCAGTACTTC. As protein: CASSFWTGAVRDYEQYF.